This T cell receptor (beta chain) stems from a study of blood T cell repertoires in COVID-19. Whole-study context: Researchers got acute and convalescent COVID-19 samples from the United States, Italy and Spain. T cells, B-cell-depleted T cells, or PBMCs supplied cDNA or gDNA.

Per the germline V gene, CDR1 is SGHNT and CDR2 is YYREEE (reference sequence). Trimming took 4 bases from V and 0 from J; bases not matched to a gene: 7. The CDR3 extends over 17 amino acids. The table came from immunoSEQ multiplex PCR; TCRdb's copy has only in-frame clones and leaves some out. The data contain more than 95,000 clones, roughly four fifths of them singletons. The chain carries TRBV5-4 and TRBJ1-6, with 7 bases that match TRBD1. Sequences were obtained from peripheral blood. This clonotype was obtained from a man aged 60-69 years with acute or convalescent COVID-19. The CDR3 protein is CASSTKTGNSYNSPLHF. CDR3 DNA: TGTGCCAGCAGCACTAAGACAGGGAACTCCTATAATTCACCCCTCCACTTT.